This T cell receptor (beta chain) stems from a study of molecular identifiers for immune sequencing clone quantification. This CDR3 contains 20 residues. Germline V gene lookup returns CDR1 MNHNS and CDR2 SASEGT. With 5 bases removed from V and 3 bases from J, the gap between germline ends came to 32 bases. Study-wide findings and caveats: Detecting spiked Jurkat TCR RNA from one cell among about a million naive cells was reportedly possible.

A note on this clonotype: Its antigen is currently unknown.

It was with previously described methods and listed TCR primers that bulk TCR libraries were made. One entry per CDR3 protein, called by TCRdb with MiXCR from the PCR reads. The profile shows about 320,000 distinct CDR3 sequences, over 20% of them singletons. The gene calls are TRBV6-1 and TRBJ2-7, with a possible D match to TRBD1 (5 bases). What was sequenced was naive CD8+ T cells from blood, with Jurkat cell RNA spiked in. Subset meaning: FACS-sorted CD8+CD4-CCR7+CD45RA+ naive T cells. This clonotype originated in a human donor in good health. Some libraries in this study had Jurkat cell RNA spiked in. CDR3 DNA sequence: TGTGCCAGCAGTCCCCAGCCTATAAGACAGCCAATCCTCAAGTTCTACGAGCAGTACTTC. Translating gives CASSPQPIRQPILKFYEQYF.